This TCR beta chain stems from a study of T cells in Graves' hyperthyroidism and ophthalmopathy. Whole-study results and caveats: Most thyroid clonotypes expanded above 0.001 were also detected in blood. Separation of ophthalmopathy from stable hyperthyroidism was achieved by a 13 V-J model.

With V trimmed by 6 bases and J by 4 bases, 2 bases remained unmatched. The CDR3 runs to 14 residues. Germline loops: CDR1 ENHRY, CDR2 SYGVKD. In the case of this clonotype: Its antigen remains unidentified.

It was RNA transcripts that yielded the amplified TCR beta CDR3 regions. The HTBI primer set was used in a first-round RT-PCR of the TCR CDR3. TCRdb itself ran the multiplex PCR reads through MiXCR, one entry per CDR3 protein. The profile shows 490,000 or so distinct CDR3 sequences, less than 25% of them singletons. The PBMCs were taken from roughly 10 ml of fresh peripheral blood. The TCR originated in a woman aged 70-85 years with Graves' ophthalmopathy. What was sequenced was blood. The chain combines TRBV10-3 with TRBJ2-1; TRBD2 matches 11 bases. The DNA of the CDR3 is TGTGCCATCAGCACTAGCGGGAGATACAATGAGCAGTTCTTC. Translation gives CAISTSGRYNEQFF.